This TCR beta chain comes out of a study of CD8 T cells in Susac syndrome (dated by TCRdb to between 2019 and 2020). Regarding the complete study: Whether CD8+ T cell activation and differentiation in Susac syndrome was antigen driven was tested using repertoire sequencing. The study compared CD8+ T cell repertoire clonality among over 9 healthy donors, 14 Susac syndrome patients and around 16 multiple sclerosis patients.

This clonotype was detected once. What this receptor recognizes is not known. Base qualities are not at hand, and no much larger clone is one base apart. Weak support is all one read offers. CDR1 SGHVS and CDR2 FQNEAQ were looked up in the germline V gene. The CDR3 spans 16 residues, from the cysteine through the phenylalanine. Only the CDR3 portion is preserved as DNA: 48 bases, with reading frame beginning at the first base. Trimming removed 4 bases from V and 7 bases from J; the gene matches leave 13 bases unexplained. Peripheral blood CD8+ and CD4+ T cells from healthy donors, Susac syndrome patients and multiple sclerosis patients were profiled by high-throughput TCR beta sequencing. Multiple sclerosis controls were treatment-naive patients with stable or active relapsing-remitting disease fulfilling revised McDonald criteria. Bulk CD8+ and CD4+ T cells were purified by magnetic negative isolation, while CD8+ TEMRA cells were enriched using FACS. Blood was collected in EDTA tubes and processed within 24 hours, with PBMCs isolated through density gradient centrifugation. PBMCs intended for TCR sequencing were cryopreserved in liquid nitrogen and were subsequently thawed in a 37 degrees C water bath. The sorted or isolated CD4+, CD8+ and CD8+ TEMRA cells had a purity of 90% or higher.

RNA was extracted using the RNeasy kit, and roughly 0.5 to 1 ug of the RNA was reverse transcribed with random hexamers. The immunoSEQ multiplex PCR assay, which covers 54 Vbeta and 13 Jbeta segments, was used to amplify TCR beta CDR3 regions. PCR amplification bias was corrected by using a synthetic template baseline for primer optimization and computational correction. The study's processing was this. Reads were annotated to V, D and J genes according to IMGT and were analyzed with immunoSEQ Analyzer, with only productive sequences retained. To calculate clonality, Shannon entropy was normalized by log2 of the number of productive unique sequences and then subtracted from one. Public and private clones were assessed among the 100 most prevalent clones of each patient and control. Susac-specific clones were defined as absent from healthy and MS cohorts, around 970 published viral clones and other ImmuneACCESS disease sequences. TCRdb took the public reads, trimmed them with fastp at Q25, ran MiXCR for clone calling and kept in-frame beta chains. Merged by CDR3 protein, the rows form single entries marked with the most common genes and DNA. The V and J calls were not made by the authors but by TCRdb's processing. The sample table records about 150,000 distinct CDR3 sequences; about 94% of these occur just once. Together, the top ten hold over 0.2% of the sample.

What the work shows at the level of the full study, not this receptor alone: The number of individuals in the TCR sequencing and HLA analysis was acknowledged as relatively small.

Recombination joined TRBV7-8 with TRBJ2-1, and 7 junction bases match TRBD2. This TCR was recovered from a human donor with multiple sclerosis. Sequenced input: CD8+ T cells from PBMCs. The bases are TGTGCCAGCAGCTCTTTGCCGGGGGGACTGTTGAATGAGCAGTTCTTC. The resulting protein is CASSSLPGGLLNEQFF.